This T cell receptor (beta chain) appears in the sequencing data of a study of blood T cell dynamics during melanoma immunotherapy. Study context: Metastatic melanoma patients received first-line pembrolizumab or nivolumab plus ipilimumab. Study findings and constraints: Whether repertoire-driving clones were melanoma-specific could not be determined.

The CDR3 consists of 16 residues. Deletions cut 2 bases from V and 5 bases from J, with 18 bases between. Germline V gene sequence: CDR1 MNHNS, CDR2 SASEGT. Turning to this clone: Antigen unknown.

A fixed DNA input of around 0.35 ug was used per bulk PBMC sample. Sequencing used immunoSEQ multiplex PCR; TCRdb keeps in-frame clones, though not all of them. The data show more than 13,000 clones, 92% seen once. Described time point: week 3, after first cycle of checkpoint inhibitor. Patients had no prior systemic cancer treatment, immunosuppressants or other active cancers. J is TRBJ1-2 and V is TRBV6-1; perhaps TRBD1 as D (5 bases). The specimen was blood, collected from a patient treated with checkpoint blockade. The TCR sequence derives from a human donor with melanoma. CDR3 amino acids: CASSEIQGTMWYGYTF. In DNA, the CDR3 is TGTGCCAGCAGTGAAATCCAGGGAACGATGTGGTATGGCTACACCTTC.